This T cell receptor beta chain was retrieved from a study of shared clonotypes between healthy human individuals. Repertoires were generated with immunoSEQ multiplex PCR, while TCRdb's copy carries only in-frame clones and drops some. The table shows over 2 million clones, with 85% to 95% occurring only once. Germline CDR1 and CDR2: SGHTA and FQGNSA. The V and J ends lost 5 bases and 0 bases respectively, with 8 bases between them. CDR3 length: 13 residues. The receptor was isolated from a man younger than 30 in good health. Some clones in this sample may be carry-over from other donors' samples. Sequences were obtained from naive CD4+ T cells from PBMCs. The subset: CD45RA+ positively selected. The V and J genes are TRBV7-2 and TRBJ2-7; D unresolved. The chain's CDR3 is CASSTMSSYEQYF. The CDR3 nucleotides are TGTGCCAGCAGCACTATGAGCTCCTACGAGCAGTACTTC.